This T cell receptor (beta chain) was retrieved from a study of cytomegalovirus exposure and HLA in healthy donors. Overall study: An earlier analysis identified 120 million or so unique TCR beta sequences in about 200 million T cells. General study findings and limits: The study designated over 150 TCR beta chains cytomegalovirus-associated.

Worth noting for this clone: No antigen is known for it.

PCR amplification relied on 60 Vbeta primers (plus 13 Jbeta primers). The assay was immunoSEQ multiplex PCR, and TCRdb's table has in-frame clones only and misses some. Among over 100,000 clones listed, around 67% were seen once. V lost 4 bases and J lost 0; bases outside the gene matches: 4. The CDR3 contains 15 residues. Germline lookup yields CDR1 LGHNA and CDR2 YNFKEQ. Sequencing was done on a sample of PBMCs. This sequence originates from a woman aged 40 to 49 in good health and CMV-seropositive. The genes are TRBV4-2 and TRBJ2-3; TRBD1 matches 7 bases. The DNA of the CDR3 is TGTGCCAGCAGCCCCGGGACAGCTAGCACAGATACGCAGTATTTT. Protein: CASSPGTASTDTQYF.